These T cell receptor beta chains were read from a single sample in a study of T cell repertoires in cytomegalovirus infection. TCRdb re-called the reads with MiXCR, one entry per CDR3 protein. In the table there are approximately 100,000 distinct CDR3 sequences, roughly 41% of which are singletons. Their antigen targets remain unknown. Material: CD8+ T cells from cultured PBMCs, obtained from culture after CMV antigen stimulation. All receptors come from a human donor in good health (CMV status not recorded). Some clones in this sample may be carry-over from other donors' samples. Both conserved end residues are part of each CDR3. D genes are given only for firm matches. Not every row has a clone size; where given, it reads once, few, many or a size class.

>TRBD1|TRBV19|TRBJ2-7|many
CASSPGTGPFEQYF
TGTGCCAGTAGTCCCGGGACAGGTCCGTTCGAGCAGTACTTC
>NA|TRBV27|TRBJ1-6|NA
CASSLYAPSPVTLHF
TGTGCCAGCAGTTTATACGCCCCATCCCCAGTGACCCTCCACTTT
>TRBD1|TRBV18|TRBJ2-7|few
CASSPGQGTTEQYF
TGTGCCAGCTCACCCGGACAGGGGACTACGGAGCAGTACTTC
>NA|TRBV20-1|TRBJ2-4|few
CSASRQGESKNIQYF
TGCAGTGCTAGCCGGCAGGGCGAGTCCAAAAACATTCAGTACTTC
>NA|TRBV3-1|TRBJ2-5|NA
CASSSPPLETQETQYF
TGTGCCAGCAGCTCCCCGCCTCTAGAGACCCAAGAGACCCAGTACTTC
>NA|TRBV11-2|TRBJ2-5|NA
CASSPTGTLQETQYF
TGTGCCAGCAGTCCGACCGGGACACTGCAAGAGACCCAGTACTTC
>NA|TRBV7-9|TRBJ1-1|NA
CASRVAGDLGAFF
TGTGCCAGCAGGGTCGCAGGGGATTTGGGTGCTTTCTTT
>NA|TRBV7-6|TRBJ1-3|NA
CASSPTGNTIYF
TGTGCCAGCAGCCCCACTGGAAACACCATATATTTT
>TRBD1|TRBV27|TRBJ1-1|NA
CASSYTRGFTEAFF
TGTGCCAGCAGTTATACCAGGGGGTTCACTGAAGCTTTCTTT
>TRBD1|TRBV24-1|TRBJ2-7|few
CATSDSRGGLTYEQYF
TGTGCCACCAGTGACTCTAGAGGGGGCTTGACCTACGAGCAGTACTTC
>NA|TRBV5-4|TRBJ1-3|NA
CASSLIEGGNTIYF
TGTGCCAGCAGCTTGATAGAAGGTGGAAACACCATATATTTT
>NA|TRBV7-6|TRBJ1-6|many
CASSLAEPGVNSPLHF
TGTGCCAGCAGCTTAGCGGAACCAGGGGTCAATTCACCCCTCCACTTT
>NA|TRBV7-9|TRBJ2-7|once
CASSPRYSYEQYF
TGTGCCAGCAGCCCCCGATACTCCTACGAGCAGTACTTC
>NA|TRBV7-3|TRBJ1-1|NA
CASSLSGLTEAFF
TGTGCCAGCAGCTTAAGCGGCCTAACTGAAGCTTTCTTT
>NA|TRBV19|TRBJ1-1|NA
CASSIGGGPNTEAFF
TGTGCCAGTAGTATAGGCGGGGGACCGAACACTGAAGCTTTCTTT
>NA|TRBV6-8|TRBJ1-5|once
CASSLRGGAGQPQHF
TGTGCCAGCAGTTTAAGGGGAGGAGCGGGCCAGCCCCAGCATTTT
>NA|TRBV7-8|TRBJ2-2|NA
CASSLEGAGRELFF
TGTGCCAGCAGCTTAGAAGGCGCGGGGAGGGAGCTGTTTTTT
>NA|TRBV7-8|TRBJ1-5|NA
CASSLGASPNQPQHF
TGTGCCAGCAGCTTAGGGGCGAGTCCAAATCAGCCCCAGCATTTT
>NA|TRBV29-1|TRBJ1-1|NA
CSVELGGTEAFF
TGCAGCGTTGAACTGGGAGGCACTGAAGCTTTCTTT
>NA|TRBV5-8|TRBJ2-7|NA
CASNAEYYEQYF
TGTGCCAGCAACGCCGAATACTACGAGCAGTACTTC
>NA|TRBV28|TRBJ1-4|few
CASSLNRLEKLFF
TGTGCCAGCAGTTTAAATAGGCTTGAAAAACTGTTTTTT
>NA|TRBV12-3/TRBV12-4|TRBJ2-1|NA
CASSFKGGARHNEQFF
TGTGCCAGCAGTTTTAAAGGAGGGGCACGACACAATGAGCAGTTCTTC